The rows below give T cell receptor beta chains drawn from one sample of a study of blood T cell repertoires in COVID-19. Libraries were prepared by immunoSEQ multiplex PCR; TCRdb keeps only in-frame clonotypes and omits some of them. The sample lists some 120,000 clones; around 80% were seen once. Sequenced material: peripheral blood. All receptors come from a man aged 65 to 79 with acute or convalescent COVID-19. CDR3s include the opening cysteine and the closing phenylalanine or tryptophan. Fields, in order: D gene, V gene, clone size, J gene, CDR3 DNA, CDR3 protein. D genes are given only for firm matches. Not all rows give a size; the values are once, few, many and, for expanded clones, a class.

NA	TRBV9	NA	TRBJ1-6	TGTGCCAGCAGCGCGACACAGGGTAGTGCGAGACCCCTCCACTTT	CASSATQGSARPLHF
TRBD1	TRBV15	NA	TRBJ2-5	TGTGCCACCAGCAGAGGGGGACAGGGGACAGAGACCCAGTACTTC	CATSRGGQGTETQYF
TRBD1	TRBV2	NA	TRBJ1-5	TGTGCCAGCAGCCTTTGGGACAGTCGAAACAATCAGCCCCAGCATTTT	CASSLWDSRNNQPQHF
TRBD1	TRBV5-1	few	TRBJ1-5	TGCGCCAGCAGCTTGGAAGGGGGCGGAGGGCCCCAGCATTTT	CASSLEGGGGPQHF
TRBD2	TRBV18	few	TRBJ2-3	TGTGCCAGCTCACCACGTCTAGCGGACAACACAGATACGCAGTATTTT	CASSPRLADNTDTQYF
TRBD1	TRBV9	NA	TRBJ1-1	TGTGCCAGCAGCGAGGGGACAGGGGGGTTCGGGACTGAAGCTTTCTTT	CASSEGTGGFGTEAFF
NA	TRBV4-1	NA	TRBJ1-6	TGCGCCAGCAGCCCCAGGGGAGACAATTCACCCCTCCACTTT	CASSPRGDNSPLHF
NA	TRBV20-1	NA	TRBJ2-1	TGCAGTGCCAAAGACAGCACCGAGCAGTTCTTC	CSAKDSTEQFF
NA	TRBV28	NA	TRBJ1-6	TGTGCCAGCAGCCTGGGAGGGAATGGTTCACCCCTCCACTTT	CASSLGGNGSPLHF
NA	TRBV6-5	NA	TRBJ1-5	TGTGCCAGCAGTTACGGGGCCTCCGGCGGTCAGCCCCAGCATTTT	CASSYGASGGQPQHF
NA	TRBV9	NA	TRBJ1-1	TGTGCCAGCAGCGTCGGAGGGACTAACACTGAAGCTTTCTTT	CASSVGGTNTEAFF
NA	TRBV2	NA	TRBJ2-2	TGTGCCAGCAGTGTGGGTACTAGTTATTCCGGGGAGCTGTTTTTT	CASSVGTSYSGELFF
NA	TRBV6-1	NA	TRBJ1-2	TGTGCCAGCAGTGAACTGGAGGGGCTCGGCTATGGCTACACCTTC	CASSELEGLGYGYTF
NA	TRBV7-2	once	TRBJ1-2	TGTGCCAGCAGCCGCTCCCCCCTGAGCTATGGCTACACCTTC	CASSRSPLSYGYTF
TRBD1	TRBV3-1/TRBV3-2	NA	TRBJ1-6	TGTGCCAGCAGCCCGTCGTCCGGGACAGGGCTTAATTCACCCCTCCACTTT	CASSPSSGTGLNSPLHF
NA	TRBV6-5	once	TRBJ1-1	TGTGCCAGCAGCTCCTACGCGAACACTGAAGCTTTCTTT	CASSSYANTEAFF
NA	TRBV7-9	NA	TRBJ1-1	TGTGCCAGCAGGCTGGGACATTCGAACACTGAAGCTTTCTTT	CASRLGHSNTEAFF
NA	TRBV5-6	NA	TRBJ1-1	TGTGCCAGCAGCACGGGGACAACCGGGGCTTTCTTT	CASSTGTTGAFF
NA	TRBV29-1	NA	TRBJ1-4	TGCAGCGTTGAAGAGGACAGCGCTAATGAAAAACTGTTTTTT	CSVEEDSANEKLFF
NA	TRBV28	NA	TRBJ2-6	TGTGCCAGCAGTTTGTCAGATGTGGCCAACGTCCTGACTTTC	CASSLSDVANVLTF
TRBD1	TRBV19	NA	TRBJ2-3	TGTGCCAGTAGGGACACCAGGGGGGATACGCAGTATTTT	CASRDTRGDTQYF
TRBD2	TRBV2	NA	TRBJ2-3	TGTGCCAGCAGGTTACTAGCGGGGGTGGGCGATACGCAGTATTTT	CASRLLAGVGDTQYF
TRBD1	TRBV2	NA	TRBJ1-5	TGTGCCAGCAGGAGGACAGGTAGCAATCAGCCCCAGCATTTT	CASRRTGSNQPQHF
NA	TRBV5-1	NA	TRBJ1-1	TGCGCCAGCAGTCCACAGGGTCCCATGAACACTGAAGCTTTCTTT	CASSPQGPMNTEAFF
NA	TRBV29-1	NA	TRBJ2-7	TGCAGCGTCCTTTTCCGGGACAAAGCGTGGGAGCAGTACTTC	CSVLFRDKAWEQYF